One sample yielded the 18 T cell receptor beta chains listed below, sequenced in a study of T cells after yellow fever vaccination. TCRdb passed the 5' RACE reads through MiXCR, listing each CDR3 protein once. The sample contains 110,000 to 150,000 distinct CDR3 sequences, 5% to 8% of which appear only once. This material consisted of CD4+ T cells sorted from PBMCs, taken 10 days after the yellow fever booster vaccination. The receptor set was obtained from a man younger than 40 who received the YFV17D yellow fever vaccine.

This clonotype was seen ten or more times. The genes are TRBV7-6 and TRBJ1-3, with 7 bases matching TRBD1. V shed 5 bases, J shed 3 bases, and the junction held 13 bases outside the gene matches. Germline V lookup: CDR1 SGHVS, CDR2 FNYEAQ. The length of the CDR3 is 17 residues. The chain's CDR3 is CASSKLGGAGGGNTIYF. In DNA form, the CDR3 reads TGTGCCAGCAGCAAACTAGGGGGCGCGGGTGGTGGAAACACCATATATTTT.

This clonotype was recorded many times. The chain has TRBV3-1 and TRBJ2-5, with TRBD1 matching 8 bases. Germline CDR1 is LGHDT and CDR2 is YNNKEL (reference sequence). The CDR3 contains 13 residues. Trimming at V came to 5 bases and at J to 5 bases, leaving 4 bases not matched to a gene. The CDR3 coding sequence is TGTGCCAGCAGCTGGACAGGGTGGGAGACCCAGTACTTC. This gives the protein CASSWTGWETQYF.

The V call is TRBV2, the J call TRBJ1-3; 8 positions match TRBD1. There are 14 residues in the CDR3. The V gene's germline CDR1 is SNHLY and CDR2 FYNNEI. With V trimmed by 6 bases and J by 4 bases, 5 bases remained unmatched. CDR3 sequence (DNA): TGTGCCAGCAGACCCCGACAGGGGGGAAACACCATATATTTT. Translated, it gives CASRPRQGGNTIYF.

The sample holds many counts of this clonotype. The V and J genes are TRBV28 and TRBJ2-7; D may match TRBD1 or TRBD2 (6 bases each). From germline, CDR1 is MDHEN and CDR2 SYDVKM. V was cut by 5 bases and J by 0 bases, with 17 bases left in between. This CDR3 region has 16 residues. The CDR3 nucleotides read TGTGCCAGCAGTCTGCGAGGGGGGTACCTCTCCTACGAGCAGTACTTC. It is translated as CASSLRGGYLSYEQYF.

There are many counts of this clonotype. The chain has TRBV24-1 and TRBJ2-2; TRBD1 agrees at 9 bases. The germline V gene has CDR1 KGHDR and CDR2 SFDVKD. J was trimmed by 1 base and V by 2 bases; bases with no gene match: 16. The CDR3 is 21 amino acids. The CDR3 region is CATSDSKVRDRVVLNTGELFF. Here the CDR3 DNA reads TGTGCCACCAGTGATTCAAAAGTCCGGGACAGGGTTGTTTTGAACACCGGGGAGCTGTTTTTT.

The chain couples TRBV20-1 to TRBJ2-3; 7 nucleotides agree with TRBD2. This CDR3 spans 16 amino acids. The ends lost 4 bases at V and 2 bases at J; junction bases unmatched: 12. In germline, CDR1 is DFQATT, CDR2 SNEGSKA (reference sequence). CDR3 in amino acids: CSATRLADLHTDTQYF. The CDR3 DNA is TGCAGTGCTACCCGTCTAGCGGACCTCCACACAGATACGCAGTATTTT.

This clonotype was counted ten times or more. This chain connects TRBV7-9 to TRBJ2-3; the match to TRBD2 covers 7 bases. The CDR3 contains 12 residues. Germline V gene data show CDR1 as SEHNR and CDR2 as FQNEAQ (reference sequence). The junction had 3 bases not matched to a gene; V was cut back by 10 bases and J by 2 bases. The CDR3 reads CATGLDTDTQYF. CDR3 DNA: TGTGCCACCGGACTAGACACAGATACGCAGTATTTT.

This clonotype was picked up many times. V is TRBV6-5 and J is TRBJ2-1; 8 bases fit TRBD1. The V gene's germline CDR1 is MNHEY and CDR2 SVGAGI. This CDR3 region has 15 residues. J lost 7 bases, V lost 0 bases, and 5 bases had no gene match. The CDR3: CASSYSRTGKNEQFF. The CDR3 nucleotides are TGTGCCAGCAGTTACTCGCGGACAGGGAAAAATGAGCAGTTCTTC.

The chain has TRBV3-1 and TRBJ2-3; D is uncertain. The CDR3 totals 13 residues. Germline loops: CDR1 LGHDT, CDR2 YNNKEL (reference sequence). V was clipped by 11 bases and J by 4 bases, with 16 bases between them. CDR3 DNA: TGTGCCTTCAGTCTGGACCGTTCAGATACGCAGTATTTT. This encodes CAFSLDRSDTQYF.

This clonotype was counted at least ten times. This chain uses TRBV29-1 with TRBJ2-1; D is undetermined. The CDR3 covers 13 residues. The V and J ends lost 4 bases and 8 bases respectively, with 15 bases between them. Germline V CDR1 and CDR2: SQVTM, ANQGSEA. DNA of the CDR3: TGCAGCGTTGCGACCCAGATGCCCTATGAGCAGTTCTTC. It codes for CSVATQMPYEQFF.

This clonotype was counted ten times or more. The rearrangement joins TRBV20-1 to TRBJ1-5; no definite D call. Trimming took off 3 bases at V and 5 bases at J, with 14 bases between the two ends. The CDR3 is 14 amino acids. The germline CDR1 and CDR2 sequences are DFQATT and SNEGSKA (reference sequence). CDR3: CSASRPLGHQPQHF. The CDR3 region has the DNA TGCAGTGCTAGTCGGCCGCTGGGCCATCAGCCCCAGCATTTT.

This clonotype was seen at least ten times. The chain links TRBV12-3 or TRBV12-4 to TRBJ2-2; D remains unclear. This CDR3 has 10 amino acids. Trimming pared 5 bases from V and 9 bases from J, leaving 4 bases between. DNA of the CDR3: TGTGCCAGCAGTCTTAGGGAGCTGTTTTTT. Its protein is CASSLRELFF.

This clonotype has ten or more counts. The V gene is TRBV12-3 or TRBV12-4, the J gene TRBJ2-7, with D perhaps TRBD1 (5 bases). The CDR3 runs to 13 residues. Trimming shortened V by 4 bases and J by 6 bases, and 13 bases separated the two germline ends. Here the CDR3 DNA reads TGTGCCAGCAGTTCACTCACAGGTCGCGAGCAGTACTTC. Its protein product is CASSSLTGREQYF.

This clonotype has a count of ten or more. The J gene is TRBJ2-4, the V gene TRBV20-1, with TRBD2 matching 7 bases. CDR1 and CDR2 from the germline V gene are DFQATT and SNEGSKA (reference sequence). V trimming: 5 bases; J trimming: 1 base; junction bases outside the gene matches: 5. The CDR3 totals 14 residues. CDR3 DNA sequence: TGCAGTGCTGTAGCGGGTGCGGCCAAAAACATTCAGTACTTC. Translating it yields CSAVAGAAKNIQYF.

This clonotype was seen repeatedly, ten times or more. The chain is built from TRBV2 and TRBJ2-7, with D uncertain. The germline V gene encodes CDR1 SNHLY and CDR2 FYNNEI. The CDR3 length is 12 residues. Trimming removed 5 bases at V and 0 bases at J, with 5 bases between. As DNA, the CDR3 is TGTGCCAGCAGTAAGATCTCCTACGAGCAGTACTTC. Translation gives CASSKISYEQYF.

This clonotype was seen ten or more times. CDR3 nucleotide sequence: TGTGCCAGCAGCTCTACACTAGCGGGAGGGCCGGATACGCAGTATTTT. It yields the protein CASSSTLAGGPDTQYF. The chain has TRBV7-2 and TRBJ2-3; the match to TRBD2 covers 13 bases. Germline V gene sequence: CDR1 SGHTA, CDR2 FQGNSA. The CDR3 sequence is 16 residues long. With 4 bases clipped from V and 6 bases from J, the junction kept 7 bases outside the gene matches.

The V gene is TRBV4-1, the J gene TRBJ2-1; 12 bases are shared with TRBD2. The CDR3 sequence is 15 residues long. V trimming: 6 bases; J trimming: 3 bases; junction bases outside the gene matches: 3. From germline, CDR1 is MGHRA and CDR2 YSYEKL. In nucleotides, the CDR3 is TGCGCCAGCAGGCCGACTAGCGGGAGCTACAATGAGCAGTTCTTC. Protein sequence: CASRPTSGSYNEQFF.

This clonotype showed up many times. This chain uses TRBV7-2 with TRBJ2-1, with no clear D. V was clipped by 10 bases and J by 0 bases, with 4 bases between them. The CDR3 sequence is 11 residues long. Germline loops: CDR1 SGHTA, CDR2 FQGNSA. The CDR3 DNA reads TGTGCCATGGCCTCCTACAATGAGCAGTTCTTC. Its translation: CAMASYNEQFF.